Listed here are 4 T cell receptor beta chains from one sample, sequenced in a study of vaccination and CD4 T cells after COVID-19. The treatment was: roughly ten-day PBMC culture with coronavirus spike peptide pools or control peptides (ViraFEST assay). No antigen is known for these receptors. An Oncomine TCR Beta short-read assay was used to sequence the DNA from cultured CD4+ T cells. TCRdb called the PCR reads again in MiXCR, with one record for every CDR3 protein. The data contain about 7,800 distinct CDR3 sequences, roughly 60% of them singletons. Specimen: CD4+ T cells from blood, cultured in vitro. The receptors shown here come from a human donor who had recovered from COVID-19.

This sequence joins TRBV7-9 and TRBJ1-1; no definite D call. CDR3 length equals 13 residues. V was shortened by 2 bases and J by 5 bases, with 9 bases between the two germline ends. The germline CDR1 and CDR2 sequences are SEHNR and FQNEAQ (reference sequence). The CDR3 region has the DNA TGTGCCAGCAGCTTAAACTCCGGGACTGAAGCTTTCTTT. Translated, it gives CASSLNSGTEAFF.

The chain links TRBV5-1 to TRBJ2-3; a possible D gene is TRBD2 (7 bases). Trimming shortened V by 2 bases and J by 3 bases, and 10 bases separated the two germline ends. The length of the CDR3 is 14 residues. CDR1 is SGHRS and CDR2 is YFSETQ in the germline V gene. The CDR3 DNA is TGCGCCAGCAGCTTAGGGGGGGAGACAGATACGCAGTATTTT. Its protein is CASSLGGETDTQYF. Together with reference TRBV5-1 and TRBJ2-3, the CDR3 gives the full variable domain: KAGVTQTPRYLIKTRGQQVTLSCSPISGHRSVSWYQQTPGQGLQFLFEYFSETQRNKGNFPGRFSGRQFSNSRSEMNVSTLELGDSALYLCASSLGGETDTQYFGPGTRLTVL.

V and J are TRBV29-1 and TRBJ2-7; D might be TRBD1 (6 bases). Germline V gene lookup returns CDR1 SQVTM and CDR2 ANQGSEA. The CDR3 runs 11 residues. V was shortened by 7 bases and J by 1 base, with 8 bases between the two germline ends. CDR3 protein: CSAGQSYEQYF. In nucleotides, the CDR3 is TGCAGCGCCGGACAGTCCTACGAGCAGTACTTC.

The rearrangement uses TRBV28 and TRBJ2-5; D possibly corresponds to TRBD2 (6 bases). The CDR3 runs 15 residues. Per germline, CDR1 MDHEN and CDR2 SYDVKM. V shed 7 bases and J shed 10 bases, with 25 bases lying between them. In DNA, the CDR3 is TGTGCCAGCAATCCGGTTGGCCCTCGGGAGAGAAACCAGTACTTC. This encodes CASNPVGPRERNQYF.